Included here is one TCR beta chain sequence, with context. The antigen remains undetermined. The data were obtained in a study of Ad26.COV2.S vaccination and SARS-CoV-2 variants. Broader study findings: Considerable breadth of spike-specific CD8+ and CD4+ T cell responses has reportedly been documented following vaccination. Similar non-spike TCR breadth was seen in vaccine and placebo recipients. Possibly, TCR breadth and depth analyses underestimated total T cell responses. Vaccine recipients surpassed placebo recipients in spike-specific TCR breadth.

The assay was immunoSEQ multiplex PCR, and TCRdb's table has in-frame clones only and misses some. The table lists around 370,000 clones, 85% of them singletons, with 3% to 4% in the top ten. The germline V and J ends were trimmed by 4 bases and 2 bases, with 8 bases remaining between them. Germline V gene lookup returns CDR1 MNHEY and CDR2 SVGAGI. The CDR3 is 13 residues long. Treatment reported: some 20 received Ad26.COV2.S at low or high dose, single or two shots; about 5 received placebo; per-sample allocation not given. Samples were taken on day 63 after the first vaccine or placebo injection. This clonotype originated in a person aged 18-65 years who received the Ad26.COV2.S COVID-19 vaccine or a placebo. This sequence joins TRBV6-5 and TRBJ2-5, with D possibly being TRBD1 or TRBD2 (5 bases each). The sequencing used peripheral blood, collected in a trial of Ad26.COV2.S vaccine versus placebo. The CDR3 sequence is CASSSRGQETQYF. Here the CDR3 DNA reads TGTGCCAGCAGTTCGAGGGGACAAGAGACCCAGTACTTC.